Listed here are 29 T cell receptor beta chains from one sample, sequenced in a study of blood T cells in healthy people across ages. Primers used in a second PCR of about 7 to 11 cycles were a sample-barcoded 5' primer and a J-beta primer mix. TCRdb re-derived calls from the 5' RACE reads in MiXCR, one entry per CDR3 protein. The sample has about 1.7 million distinct CDR3 sequences, 28% seen once. The sequencing input was blood. The receptors were sampled from a young woman in good health.

This clonotype came up many times. This chain joins TRBV6-6 and TRBJ2-7; tentatively, D is TRBD1 or TRBD2 (6 bases each). From germline, CDR1 is MNHNY and CDR2 SVGAGI (reference sequence). V lost 2 bases, J lost 3 bases, and 17 bases lay in between. The CDR3 totals 16 residues. CDR3 region: CASSYAPGATIYEQYF. CDR3 coding DNA: TGTGCCAGCAGTTACGCCCCGGGGGCTACGATCTACGAGCAGTACTTC.

With regard to this clonotype: Being one base from a much bigger clone, this may be a read error. This sequence joins TRBV9 and TRBJ2-1; no clear D. V shed 4 bases and J shed 4 bases, with 18 bases lying between them. CDR1 is SGDLS, CDR2 YYNGEE, per germline. The CDR3 is 16 residues long. The CDR3 loop reads CASSPMGRINYNEQFF. The CDR3, as DNA: TGTGCCAGCAGCCCTATGGGAAGGATAAATTACAATGAGCAGTTCTTC.

The chain couples TRBV5-1 to TRBJ2-1, with 9 bases identical to TRBD2. This CDR3 has 15 amino acids. V dropped 5 bases and J dropped 10; count of bases not matched to a gene: 13. Germline loops: CDR1 SGHRS, CDR2 YFSETQ. The CDR3 sequence is CASRPTSGPRYEQFF. In DNA form, the CDR3 reads TGCGCCAGCAGGCCAACTAGCGGGCCTCGCTACGAGCAGTTCTTC.

About this clonotype itself: A read error may account for a junction end that differs from germline. V gene TRBV27 combines with J gene TRBJ2-6, with D possibly matching TRBD1 (6 bases). CDR3 length equals 17 residues. Germline V CDR1 and CDR2: MNHEY, SMNVEV (reference sequence). CDR3 DNA: TGTGCCAGCAGTTCGTCGGACAGACCCCTTGGGGCCAACGTCCGGACTTTC. Translated, it gives CASSSSDRPLGANVRTF.

The chain links TRBV3-1 to TRBJ2-3, with D perhaps TRBD2 (6 bases). The V end was cut by 1 base, the J end by 10 bases, with 6 bases between. Germline loops: CDR1 LGHDT, CDR2 YNNKEL (reference sequence). This CDR3 comprises 11 residues. The CDR3 spells CASSQGGAQYF. CDR3 in DNA: TGTGCCAGCAGCCAAGGCGGGGCGCAGTATTTT.

A note on this clonotype: A much bigger clone sits one base away, suggesting this may be a read error. The chain links TRBV7-6 to TRBJ2-1; 7 positions match TRBD2. Per the germline V gene, CDR1 is SGHVS and CDR2 is FNYEAQ. The CDR3 loop spans 15 amino acids. The DNA of the CDR3 is TGTACCAGCAGCTTAGGTCCTAGCGGTTACAATGAGCAGTTCTTC. Its protein is CTSSLGPSGYNEQFF.

This clonotype was found a few times. The chain employs TRBV27 and TRBJ2-7, with 11 bases that match TRBD1. This CDR3 spans 14 amino acids. Germline loops: CDR1 MNHEY, CDR2 SMNVEV (reference sequence). The junction had 7 bases not matched to a gene; V was cut back by 5 bases and J by 7 bases. CDR3 nucleotides: TGTGCCAGCAGTCTAGGACAGGGGGCAACTGAGCAGTACTTC. As protein: CASSLGQGATEQYF.

The gene calls are TRBV30 and TRBJ2-5; D call uncertain. Germline V CDR1 and CDR2: GTSNPN, SVGIG (reference sequence). Trimming removed 0 bases from V and 4 bases from J, with 9 bases in between. This CDR3 has 13 amino acids. CDR3 coding DNA: TGTGCCTGGAGTGTTATGGAAGGAGAGACCCAGTACTTC. Protein: CAWSVMEGETQYF.

This chain links TRBV5-1 with TRBJ2-3; 11 positions agree with TRBD2. Germline V gene sequence: CDR1 SGHRS, CDR2 YFSETQ. V dropped 3 bases and J dropped 5; count of bases not matched to a gene: 8. The CDR3 runs 16 residues. CDR3 loop: CASSSLAGGRVDTQYF. CDR3 nucleotide sequence: TGCGCCAGCAGCTCGCTAGCGGGAGGTCGCGTAGATACGCAGTATTTT. The variable domain in full, completed from reference TRBV5-1 and TRBJ2-3, reads KAGVTQTPRYLIKTRGQQVTLSCSPISGHRSVSWYQQTPGQGLQFLFEYFSETQRNKGNFPGRFSGRQFSNSRSEMNVSTLELGDSALYLCASSSLAGGRVDTQYFGPGTRLTVL.

The chain recombines TRBV11-2 with TRBJ2-7; 11 nucleotides match TRBD2. There are 16 residues in the CDR3. Trimming removed 1 base from V and 2 bases from J; junction bases left unmatched: 4. Germline V gives CDR1 SGHAT, CDR2 FQNNGV. DNA for the CDR3: TGTGCCAGCAGCTTAGTGATGGGACTAGCGGCCTACGAGCAGTACTTC. It translates to CASSLVMGLAAYEQYF.

This clonotype has a handful of counts. The chain carries TRBV10-3 and TRBJ2-5; unclear D gene. The DNA matches TRBJ2-7 better at its end, which makes the J call doubtful. There are 13 residues in the CDR3. Per the germline V gene, CDR1 is ENHRY and CDR2 is SYGVKD. CDR3 nucleotides: TGTGCCATCAGTGAGTCAATGGGCGCCGAGCAGTACTTC. It specifies CAISESMGAEQYF.

The table lists this clonotype with a count of one. Being one base from a much bigger clone, this may be a read error. This sequence joins TRBV5-4 and TRBJ2-1; TRBD2 might be the D (6 bases). CDR1 SGHNT and CDR2 YYREEE come from the germline V gene (reference sequence). V lost 0 bases and J 13 bases, leaving 23 bases between the germline ends. This CDR3 has 16 amino acids. CDR3 sequence reads: CASSLAGVLAKNIQFF. CDR3 in DNA: TGTGCCAGCAGCTTGGCGGGGGTGCTAGCCAAAAACATTCAGTTCTTC.

This clonotype was observed many times. CDR3 bases: TGCGCCAGCAGCCACTCCTCCCGAGGCGGGGGGGCCTACGAGCAGTACTTC. This encodes CASSHSSRGGGAYEQYF. V usage is TRBV4-1 and J usage is TRBJ2-7; 9 bases are shared with TRBD2. V was clipped by 3 bases and J by 2 bases; unmatched bases: 11. This CDR3 region has 17 residues. Germline V gene lookup returns CDR1 MGHRA and CDR2 YSYEKL.

V usage is TRBV3-1 and J usage is TRBJ2-7; D is undetermined. This CDR3 has 11 residues. Trimming stripped 5 bases from V and 7 bases from J, with 9 bases between. Germline CDR1 LGHDT, CDR2 YNNKEL (reference sequence). The CDR3 sequence is CASSGPGEQYF. The CDR3 bases are TGTGCCAGCAGCGGACCTGGGGAGCAGTACTTC.

A note on this clonotype: This sequence may be a read error, since a much larger clone differs from it by one base. V and J are TRBV10-3 and TRBJ2-3; 9 bases are shared with TRBD2. The CDR3 spans 17 residues. Germline V gives CDR1 ENHRY, CDR2 SYGVKD. CDR3 region: CAISETIAGATTDAQYF. CDR3 nucleotide sequence: TGTGCCATCAGTGAGACTATAGCGGGAGCGACCACAGATGCGCAGTATTTT.

The chain employs TRBV7-9 and TRBJ2-3, with D perhaps assigned TRBD1 or TRBD2 (5 bases each). CDR3 length: 17 residues. From germline, CDR1 is SEHNR and CDR2 FQNEAQ (reference sequence). Trimming stripped 5 bases from V and 5 bases from J, with 23 bases between. In DNA, the CDR3 is TGTGCCAGCAGCCTAAGGACACAGTCGCCGGGAATAGATACGCAGTATTTT. It codes for CASSLRTQSPGIDTQYF.

The V gene is TRBV6-6, the J gene TRBJ1-1; D gene uncertain. Per the germline V gene, CDR1 is MNHNY and CDR2 is SVGAGI (reference sequence). CDR3 size: 13 residues. Trimming took 5 bases from V and 12 from J, leaving 19 bases between them. This CDR3 is CASSPGSRQRTFF. CDR3 coding DNA: TGTGCCAGCAGTCCCGGGTCCCGGCAGCGGACTTTCTTT.

The sample holds many counts of this clonotype. The rearrangement uses TRBV12-3 or TRBV12-4 and TRBJ2-3, with D perhaps TRBD2 (5 bases). The V end was cut by 8 bases, the J end by 3 bases, with 15 bases between. CDR3 size: 14 residues. The CDR3 region has the DNA TGTGCCAGCCGTCGAGGGAGTGGTACAGATACGCAGTATTTT. Encoded protein: CASRRGSGTDTQYF.

The chain joins TRBV29-1 to TRBJ2-7; D is undetermined. The J call may be faulty, since TRBJ2-5 better matches the DNA end. The CDR3 has 11 residues. Germline V gene lookup returns CDR1 SQVTM and CDR2 ANQGSEA. For the CDR3, the DNA is TGCAGCGTTCCTGTTTGGAAGACCCAGTACTTC. It codes for CSVPVWKTQYF.

The chain couples TRBV4-2 to TRBJ2-1; D ambiguous. This CDR3 comprises 13 residues. Germline assignment: CDR1 LGHNA and CDR2 YNFKEQ. V was pared by 0 bases and J by 10 bases, with 10 bases between. Written as DNA, the CDR3 is TGTGCCAGCAGCCAAGATCAAGCTAAGGAGCAGTTCTTC. Translating it yields CASSQDQAKEQFF.

This clonotype turned up a few times. V gene TRBV13 combines with J gene TRBJ2-1; D is unresolved. CDR3 size: 14 residues. The V and J ends lost 5 bases and 6 bases respectively, with 14 bases between them. In germline, CDR1 is PRHDT, CDR2 FYEKMQ (reference sequence). The CDR3 nucleotides are TGTGCCAGCAGCCGCAAGGCCCCTACCAATGAGCAGTTCTTC. Amino acids: CASSRKAPTNEQFF. Complete variable domain (other parts from reference TRBV13 and TRBJ2-1): AAGVIQSPRHLIKEKRETATLKCYPIPRHDTVYWYQQGPGQDPQFLISFYEKMQSDKGSIPDRFSAQQFSDYHSELNMSSLELGDSALYFCASSRKAPTNEQFFGPGTRLTVL.

A word on this clonotype: A read error may be the cause here, since a much bigger clone is one base away. The chain has TRBV7-3 and TRBJ2-5; 7 bases are shared with TRBD1. The J call may be in error: the DNA end matches TRBJ2-7 better. Germline V gives CDR1 SGHTA, CDR2 FQGTGA. The CDR3 runs to 15 residues. Here the CDR3 reads CASSLNGTESYEQYF. DNA for the CDR3: TGTGCCAGCAGCTTAAATGGGACAGAGAGCTACGAGCAGTACTTC.

In its sample, this clonotype was seen a few times. The V call is TRBV30, the J call TRBJ2-1; D may be TRBD2 (5 bases). Germline values: CDR1 GTSNPN, CDR2 SVGIG (reference sequence). The CDR3 has 12 amino acids. The V and J ends lost 2 bases and 6 bases respectively, with 8 bases between them. The CDR3 DNA follows: TGTGCCTGGAGTAAAAGCGGCAATGAGCAGTTCTTC. The encoded protein is CAWSKSGNEQFF.

CDR3 amino acids: CSARSGTGVPHGYTF. CDR3 sequence (DNA): TGCAGTGCTAGGTCCGGGACAGGGGTACCCCATGGCTACACCTTC. The V and J genes are TRBV20-1 and TRBJ1-2, with TRBD1 matching 10 bases. The V and J ends lost 3 bases and 6 bases, in that order; junction bases with no gene match: 10. CDR1 and CDR2 (germline): DFQATT, SNEGSKA (reference sequence). CDR3 length equals 15 residues.

Points on this clonotype: A read error may explain this, as a much larger clone is one base away. The V and J genes are TRBV11-3 and TRBJ2-4; D is possibly TRBD2 (7 bases). From germline, CDR1 is SGHNT and CDR2 YENEEA. The CDR3 loop spans 16 amino acids. V shed 5 bases and J shed 13 bases, with 27 bases lying between them. The CDR3 nucleotides are TGTGCCAGCAGCGCATACACAGGGAGGGAATACAATGAGCAGTACTTC. This codes for CASSAYTGREYNEQYF.

This clonotype was seen a few times. The chain is built from TRBV20-1 and TRBJ2-3; 12 bases map to TRBD2. V gave up 3 bases and J gave up 2 bases; unmatched junction bases: 6. This CDR3 is built from 16 residues. CDR1 and CDR2 from the germline V gene are DFQATT and SNEGSKA (reference sequence). In DNA form, the CDR3 reads TGCAGTGCTAGCGGACTAGCGGGGCTCAACACAGATACGCAGTATTTT. This gives the protein CSASGLAGLNTDTQYF.

The chain is built from TRBV6-1 and TRBJ2-3, with D tentatively TRBD2 (7 bases). The CDR3 runs to 17 residues. Trimming shortened V by 6 bases and J by 2 bases, and 21 bases separated the two germline ends. The germline CDR1 and CDR2 sequences are MNHNS and SASEGT. The CDR3 loop reads CASSPRGGAGYTDTQYF. DNA of the CDR3: TGTGCCAGCAGCCCTAGGGGGGGGGCAGGATACACAGATACGCAGTATTTT.

V usage is TRBV18 and J usage is TRBJ1-1, with D tentatively TRBD1 (5 bases). This CDR3 spans 15 amino acids. Between the trimmed V and J ends, which lost 3 bases and 1 base, there was a span of 12 bases. In germline, CDR1 is KGHSH, CDR2 LQKENI. CDR3 protein: CASSPTVTANTEAFF. CDR3 nucleotide sequence: TGTGCCAGCTCACCGACAGTGACTGCGAACACTGAAGCTTTCTTT.

This chain connects TRBV20-1 to TRBJ2-1, with 7 bases lining up with TRBD2. The CDR3 is made up of 14 amino acids. Per the germline V gene, CDR1 is DFQATT and CDR2 is SNEGSKA (reference sequence). The V gene end was trimmed by 4 bases and the J gene end by 8 bases; junction bases not matched to a gene: 11. CDR3 amino acids: CSATSLAAPDEQFF. As DNA, the CDR3 is TGCAGTGCTACGTCTCTAGCGGCCCCCGATGAGCAGTTCTTC.